These 15 T cell receptor beta chains share one sample of origin, sequenced in a study of T cell repertoires in cytomegalovirus infection. Their target antigens are unknown. TCRdb re-derived calls from the reads in MiXCR, one entry per CDR3 protein. This table holds around 85,000 distinct CDR3 sequences, about 44% found once. The sequenced sample was CD8+ T cells from cultured PBMCs, obtained from culture after CMV antigen stimulation. The origin of the receptors is a human donor in good health (CMV status not recorded). Some clones in this sample may be carry-over from other donors' samples.

This chain connects TRBV7-2 to TRBJ2-3, with 10 bases fitting TRBD2. The V gene end was trimmed by 2 bases and the J gene end by 5 bases; junction bases not matched to a gene: 4. Per the germline V gene, CDR1 is SGHTA and CDR2 is FQGNSA. The CDR3 loop spans 15 amino acids. CDR3 residues: CASSLRTSGLDTQYF. The CDR3, as DNA: TGTGCCAGCAGCTTAAGGACTAGCGGCTTAGATACGCAGTATTTT.

In the case of this clonotype: At one boundary the junction diverges from the germline segment, which might be a read error. This chain joins TRBV10-3 and TRBJ1-5, with D possibly being TRBD1 (6 bases). In germline, CDR1 is ENHRY, CDR2 SYGVKD. The CDR3 consists of 15 residues. DNA of the CDR3: TGTGCCACCAGGACAGCTAACGGCAGCAATCAGACCCAGCATTTT. This encodes CATRTANGSNQTQHF.

The genes are TRBV7-3 and TRBJ2-5; D unclear. Between the trimmed V and J ends, which lost 1 base and 4 bases, there was a span of 13 bases. Germline V lookup: CDR1 SGHTA, CDR2 FQGTGA. This CDR3 is 15 amino acids long. The CDR3 nucleotides read TGTGCCAGCAGCTTAAAGGCCAGTTCCATAGAGACCCAGTACTTC. Its translation: CASSLKASSIETQYF.

The chain carries TRBV12-3 or TRBV12-4 and TRBJ2-1, with D possibly TRBD2 on 7 matching bases. Trimming removed 3 bases from V and 7 bases from J, with 16 bases in between. This CDR3 has 15 residues. CDR3 in amino acids: CASSFGGGGRNEQFF. In DNA, the CDR3 is TGTGCCAGCAGTTTTGGGGGAGGGGGACGGAATGAGCAGTTCTTC.

This clonotype came up once. The chain uses TRBV28 and TRBJ2-3; D remains unclear. Germline V lookup: CDR1 MDHEN, CDR2 SYDVKM. Trimming shortened V by 2 bases and J by 2 bases, and 8 bases separated the two germline ends. The CDR3 covers 14 residues. As DNA, the CDR3 is TGTGCCAGCAGTTTAGTCAGCTACACAGATACGCAGTATTTT. As protein: CASSLVSYTDTQYF.

The chain employs TRBV7-3 and TRBJ2-6; TRBD1 matches at 9 bases. The germline gives CDR1 SGHTA, CDR2 FQGTGA. Losses at the gene ends were 4 bases for V and 4 bases for J; bases not matched to a gene: 11. This CDR3 region has 18 residues. CDR3 nucleotide sequence: TGTGCCAGCAGCTCGCCGTCCCGGGACAGGGCCGGGGCCAACGTCCTGACTTTC. It codes for CASSSPSRDRAGANVLTF.

The gene calls are TRBV7-6 and TRBJ2-1; D may be TRBD1 (5 bases). V lost 1 base and J lost 3, with 7 bases in between. This CDR3 comprises 14 residues. Per the germline V gene, CDR1 is SGHVS and CDR2 is FNYEAQ. CDR3 in amino acids: CASSLGTHYNEQFF. Here the CDR3 DNA reads TGTGCCAGCAGCTTAGGGACACACTACAATGAGCAGTTCTTC. Combining the CDR3 with reference TRBV7-6 and TRBJ2-1 gives the whole variable domain GAGVSQSPRYKVTKRGQDVALRCDPISGHVSLYWYRQALGQGPEFLTYFNYEAQQDKSGLPNDRFSAERPEGSISTLTIQRTEQRDSAMYRCASSLGTHYNEQFFGPGTRLTVL.

This clonotype was seen a handful of times. V gene TRBV19 combines with J gene TRBJ1-2; tentatively, D is TRBD1 (5 bases). The germline gives CDR1 LNHDA, CDR2 SQIVND (reference sequence). Trimming removed 6 bases at V and 4 bases at J, with 15 bases between. This CDR3 contains 14 residues. CDR3 sequence: CASRPREGIYGYTF. CDR3 in DNA: TGTGCCAGTAGACCCCGAGAGGGGATCTATGGCTACACCTTC.

The chain joins TRBV6-2 or TRBV6-3 to TRBJ1-2, with D hard to call. V was clipped by 6 bases and J by 0 bases, with 8 bases between them. The CDR3 runs 13 residues. The V gene's germline CDR1 is MNHEY and CDR2 SVGEGT. CDR3 nucleotides: TGTGCCAGCAGGCACGGGACTAACTATGGCTACACCTTC. Translation gives CASRHGTNYGYTF.

The genes are TRBV29-1 and TRBJ2-7, with D perhaps assigned TRBD1 or TRBD2 (6 bases each). From germline, CDR1 is SQVTM and CDR2 ANQGSEA. V dropped 3 bases and J dropped 4 bases, with 19 bases sitting between them. The CDR3 totals 15 residues. DNA for the CDR3: TGCAGCGTTGATGTAGCAGGGGAGGTTCAGTACGAGCAGTACTTC. It yields the protein CSVDVAGEVQYEQYF.

The chain has TRBV27 and TRBJ1-2; unclear D gene. CDR3 length equals 16 residues. Germline lookup yields CDR1 MNHEY and CDR2 SMNVEV (reference sequence). The ends were cut back, 2 bases at V and 3 bases at J, with 16 bases in the middle. CDR3 sequence: CASSLAPYRTDYGYTF. CDR3 DNA sequence: TGTGCCAGCAGTTTAGCCCCCTACCGGACCGACTATGGCTACACCTTC.

The chain couples TRBV27 to TRBJ2-7; D is tentatively TRBD1 or TRBD2 (5 bases each). Germline loops: CDR1 MNHEY, CDR2 SMNVEV (reference sequence). The CDR3 has 13 amino acids. Trimming took 6 bases from V and 0 from J, leaving 9 bases between them. The CDR3 protein is CASSGTDSYEQYF. Here the CDR3 DNA reads TGTGCCAGCAGCGGGACCGACTCCTACGAGCAGTACTTC.

This clonotype was found once. This chain joins TRBV7-9 and TRBJ2-7, with 8 bases that match TRBD2. Germline CDR1 is SEHNR and CDR2 is FQNEAQ (reference sequence). J was trimmed by 4 bases and V by 1 base; bases with no gene match: 12. The CDR3 loop spans 17 amino acids. The CDR3 loop is CASSLEDLKRERYEQYF. Here the CDR3 DNA reads TGTGCCAGCAGCTTAGAGGATTTGAAGCGGGAGCGTTACGAGCAGTACTTC.

The chain employs TRBV27 and TRBJ1-2; the D is unclear. CDR3 length: 13 amino acids. The V end was cut by 3 bases, the J end by 6 bases, with 11 bases between. Germline CDR1 is MNHEY and CDR2 is SMNVEV (reference sequence). CDR3 protein: CASSLGVSDGYTF. As DNA, the CDR3 is TGTGCCAGCAGTTTGGGCGTATCGGATGGCTACACCTTC.

The gene calls are TRBV7-8 and TRBJ2-1, with 10 positions matching TRBD1. Germline CDR1 is SGHVS and CDR2 is FQNEAQ. With 1 base clipped from V and 4 bases from J, the junction kept 4 bases outside the gene matches. The CDR3 consists of 16 residues. CDR3 nucleotide sequence: TGTGCCAGCAGCTTAGTCGGACAGGGGGATTACAATGAGCAGTTCTTC. Protein sequence: CASSLVGQGDYNEQFF.